This entry lists 2 T cell receptor beta chains sequenced from one sample in a study of glioma-infiltrating T cells after dendritic cell vaccination. The method was immunoSEQ multiplex PCR; TCRdb's version includes in-frame clones alone and lacks a portion of them. The sample contains 99,000 or so clones, 90% of which appear only once. Time point meaning: after dendritic cell vaccination, including at tumor progression/relapse. The specimen was blood, collected after dendritic cell vaccination. The receptors originated from a human donor with glioblastoma.

This chain connects TRBV18 to TRBJ2-1; TRBD1 is a possible D gene (6 bases). From germline, CDR1 is KGHSH and CDR2 LQKENI. Trimming shortened V by 6 bases and J by 4 bases, and 16 bases separated the two germline ends. This CDR3 is 15 amino acids long. This chain's CDR3 is CASSLQGIPYNEQFF. The CDR3 DNA reads TGTGCCAGCTCCCTTCAGGGGATTCCGTACAATGAGCAGTTCTTC. Based on the CDR3 plus reference TRBV18 and TRBJ2-1, the full variable domain is NAGVMQNPRHLVRRRGQEARLRCSPMKGHSHVYWYRQLPEEGLKFMVYLQKENIIDESGMPKERFSAEFPKEGPSILRIQQVVRGDSAAYFCASSLQGIPYNEQFFGPGTRLTVL.

This chain connects TRBV6-6 to TRBJ1-2; tentatively, D is TRBD1 (6 bases). Germline V gives CDR1 MNHNY, CDR2 SVGAGI (reference sequence). This CDR3 spans 15 amino acids. V lost 7 bases to trimming and J lost 5 bases, with 20 bases between them. The DNA of the CDR3 is TGTGCCAGCATTCCTCGGGCCGCGGGGGCGTATGGCTACACCTTC. Amino acid sequence: CASIPRAAGAYGYTF.